The rows below give T cell receptor beta chains drawn from one sample of a study of identical twins. TCRdb used MiXCR to reprocess the 5' RACE reads, holding one entry per CDR3 protein. The profile shows approximately 220,000 distinct CDR3 sequences, approximately 7.3% of them singletons. A further study also used this sample, focusing on yellow fever vaccine responses in identical twins.

The sample comprised CD8+ T cells sorted from blood. Every receptor here comes from a woman aged 18-29 years in good health. CDR3s include the opening cysteine and the closing phenylalanine or tryptophan. Fields, in order: D gene, clone size, V gene, J gene, CDR3 protein, CDR3 DNA. The D gene is left open where the match is weak. Not every row has a clone size; where given, it reads once, few, many or a size class.

D gene: .; clone size: .; V gene: TRBV20-1; J gene: TRBJ2-1; CDR3 protein: CSARLQGREQFF; CDR3 DNA: TGCAGTGCTAGACTACAGGGCAGAGAGCAGTTCTTC
D gene: .; clone size: many; V gene: TRBV3-1; J gene: TRBJ1-1; CDR3 protein: CASSEYSSGAYTEAFF; CDR3 DNA: TGTGCCAGCAGCGAGTATTCTTCCGGGGCTTACACTGAAGCTTTCTTT
D gene: .; clone size: .; V gene: TRBV28; J gene: TRBJ1-1; CDR3 protein: CASSLGRDGTEALF; CDR3 DNA: TGTGCCAGCAGTTTAGGTAGGGACGGTACTGAAGCTTTGTTT
D gene: .; clone size: few; V gene: TRBV20-1; J gene: TRBJ2-1; CDR3 protein: CSARMQGGYNEQFF; CDR3 DNA: TGCAGTGCTAGAATGCAGGGTGGGTACAATGAGCAGTTCTTC
D gene: TRBD2; clone size: many; V gene: TRBV6-4; J gene: TRBJ2-1; CDR3 protein: CASTRLAGDTDEQFF; CDR3 DNA: TGTGCCAGCACCAGACTTGCGGGGGATACCGATGAGCAGTTCTTC
D gene: .; clone size: few; V gene: TRBV6-5; J gene: TRBJ2-1; CDR3 protein: CASSYSNGGAYNEQFF; CDR3 DNA: TGTGCCAGCAGTTACAGCAACGGGGGAGCGTACAATGAGCAGTTCTTC
D gene: .; clone size: many; V gene: TRBV4-2; J gene: TRBJ2-3; CDR3 protein: CASSQAEAYLTDTQYF; CDR3 DNA: TGTGCCAGCAGCCAGGCGGAGGCTTACCTCACAGATACGCAGTATTTT
D gene: TRBD2; clone size: .; V gene: TRBV27; J gene: TRBJ2-1; CDR3 protein: CASSLWPSGSNEQFF; CDR3 DNA: TGTGCCAGCAGTTTATGGCCTAGCGGGAGTAATGAGCAGTTCTTC
D gene: .; clone size: many; V gene: TRBV6-5; J gene: TRBJ1-2; CDR3 protein: CASSFKGLAYGYTF; CDR3 DNA: TGTGCCAGCAGTTTTAAGGGTTTGGCCTATGGCTACACCTTC
D gene: .; clone size: many; V gene: TRBV13; J gene: TRBJ1-4; CDR3 protein: CASSLRRNEKLFF; CDR3 DNA: TGTGCCAGCAGCTTACGCAGGAATGAAAAACTGTTTTTT
D gene: .; clone size: few; V gene: TRBV12-3/TRBV12-4; J gene: TRBJ2-5; CDR3 protein: CASSSMETQYF; CDR3 DNA: TGTGCCAGCAGTTCTATGGAGACCCAGTACTTC
D gene: .; clone size: many; V gene: TRBV3-1; J gene: TRBJ2-3; CDR3 protein: CASSLGGPKDTQYF; CDR3 DNA: TGTGCCAGCAGCCTTGGGGGGCCGAAAGATACGCAGTATTTT
D gene: .; clone size: many; V gene: TRBV12-3/TRBV12-4; J gene: TRBJ1-2; CDR3 protein: CATVQIGANYGYTF; CDR3 DNA: TGTGCCACGGTACAGATCGGGGCTAACTATGGCTACACCTTC
D gene: TRBD1; clone size: .; V gene: TRBV29-1; J gene: TRBJ2-7; CDR3 protein: CSVDKGTGAYEQYF; CDR3 DNA: TGCAGCGTTGATAAAGGGACAGGGGCATACGAGCAGTACTTC
D gene: .; clone size: .; V gene: TRBV28; J gene: TRBJ2-7; CDR3 protein: CASKRRVGFYEQYF; CDR3 DNA: TGTGCCAGCAAAAGGAGGGTGGGATTCTACGAGCAGTACTTC
D gene: .; clone size: few; V gene: TRBV9; J gene: TRBJ2-3; CDR3 protein: CASSVGTVTDTQYF; CDR3 DNA: TGTGCCAGCAGCGTAGGCACAGTAACAGATACGCAGTATTTT
D gene: .; clone size: few; V gene: TRBV6-5; J gene: TRBJ2-7; CDR3 protein: CASSYSHQKRASYEQYF; CDR3 DNA: TGTGCCAGCAGTTATTCTCATCAGAAGCGGGCCTCCTACGAGCAGTACTTC
D gene: .; clone size: many; V gene: TRBV12-3/TRBV12-4; J gene: TRBJ2-7; CDR3 protein: CASSFVLGEQYF; CDR3 DNA: TGTGCCAGCAGTTTTGTCCTGGGTGAGCAGTACTTC
D gene: TRBD1; clone size: few; V gene: TRBV12-3/TRBV12-4; J gene: TRBJ1-1; CDR3 protein: CASSPQDRGTEAFF; CDR3 DNA: TGTGCCAGCAGTCCTCAGGACAGGGGGACTGAAGCTTTCTTT
D gene: .; clone size: many; V gene: TRBV28; J gene: TRBJ2-1; CDR3 protein: CASSSGQYNEQFF; CDR3 DNA: TGTGCCAGCAGTTCCGGACAGTACAATGAGCAGTTCTTC
D gene: .; clone size: few; V gene: TRBV5-1; J gene: TRBJ2-7; CDR3 protein: CASSLVGDQAYEQYF; CDR3 DNA: TGCGCCAGCAGCTTGGTAGGGGACCAAGCCTACGAGCAGTACTTC
D gene: .; clone size: few; V gene: TRBV6-1; J gene: TRBJ1-6; CDR3 protein: CASSRKFDRLSPLHF; CDR3 DNA: TGTGCCAGCAGCCGAAAATTCGACAGGCTTTCACCCCTCCACTTT
D gene: TRBD1; clone size: few; V gene: TRBV7-8; J gene: TRBJ2-5; CDR3 protein: CASSFRGRRETQYF; CDR3 DNA: TGTGCCAGCAGCTTTAGGGGGCGCCGGGAGACCCAGTACTTC
D gene: TRBD1; clone size: many; V gene: TRBV12-3/TRBV12-4; J gene: TRBJ2-1; CDR3 protein: CASSPTLTGTGGRNEQFF; CDR3 DNA: TGTGCCAGCAGCCCAACCCTCACCGGGACAGGGGGTAGGAATGAGCAGTTCTTC
D gene: TRBD1; clone size: many; V gene: TRBV4-2; J gene: TRBJ1-3; CDR3 protein: CASSQWTGEGNTIYF; CDR3 DNA: TGTGCCAGCAGCCAATGGACAGGGGAAGGAAACACCATATATTTT
D gene: .; clone size: few; V gene: TRBV27; J gene: TRBJ2-7; CDR3 protein: CASSLSRSREQYF; CDR3 DNA: TGTGCCAGCAGTTTATCCCGTAGTCGGGAGCAGTACTTC
D gene: .; clone size: many; V gene: TRBV3-1; J gene: TRBJ2-1; CDR3 protein: CASSQDYSFGGDDEQFF; CDR3 DNA: TGTGCCAGCAGCCAAGATTATTCGTTCGGAGGGGATGATGAGCAGTTCTTC
D gene: .; clone size: many; V gene: TRBV2; J gene: TRBJ2-5; CDR3 protein: CASTNPGGLADLQETQYF; CDR3 DNA: TGTGCCAGCACCAACCCCGGGGGGCTAGCGGACCTCCAAGAGACCCAGTACTTC
D gene: TRBD2; clone size: many; V gene: TRBV12-3/TRBV12-4; J gene: TRBJ2-7; CDR3 protein: CASSLRGETYEQYF; CDR3 DNA: TGTGCCAGCAGTTTACGGGGGGAAACCTACGAGCAGTACTTC
D gene: .; clone size: .; V gene: TRBV19; J gene: TRBJ1-1; CDR3 protein: CASTRPMYTEAFF; CDR3 DNA: TGTGCCAGTACCCGACCCATGTACACTGAAGCTTTCTTT
D gene: .; clone size: many; V gene: TRBV10-3; J gene: TRBJ2-7; CDR3 protein: CAISDSYEQYF; CDR3 DNA: TGTGCCATCAGTGACTCCTACGAGCAGTACTTC
D gene: TRBD2; clone size: few; V gene: TRBV28; J gene: TRBJ2-2; CDR3 protein: CASRLPAGGGTGELFF; CDR3 DNA: TGTGCCAGCAGACTCCCGGCGGGGGGTGGCACCGGGGAGCTGTTTTTT
D gene: .; clone size: .; V gene: TRBV6-5; J gene: TRBJ1-2; CDR3 protein: CASSYGAGSYGYTF; CDR3 DNA: TGTGCCAGCAGTTACGGGGCGGGTAGCTATGGCTACACCTTC
D gene: .; clone size: many; V gene: TRBV2; J gene: TRBJ2-4; CDR3 protein: CATLAKNIQYF; CDR3 DNA: TGTGCCACCCTAGCCAAAAACATTCAGTACTTC
D gene: TRBD1; clone size: few; V gene: TRBV12-5; J gene: TRBJ1-2; CDR3 protein: CASGLVGTEYYGYTF; CDR3 DNA: TGTGCTAGTGGTTTGGTAGGGACAGAATATTATGGCTACACCTTC
D gene: .; clone size: .; V gene: TRBV11-3; J gene: TRBJ2-7; CDR3 protein: CASKAPDWPTYEQYF; CDR3 DNA: TGTGCCAGCAAGGCCCCGGACTGGCCTACCTACGAGCAGTACTTC
D gene: .; clone size: many; V gene: TRBV28; J gene: TRBJ2-7; CDR3 protein: CASSPPAGYYEQYF; CDR3 DNA: TGTGCCAGCAGTCCTCCGGCGGGATACTACGAGCAGTACTTC
D gene: .; clone size: few; V gene: TRBV12-3/TRBV12-4; J gene: TRBJ2-1; CDR3 protein: CASSLTGGPNNEQFF; CDR3 DNA: TGTGCCAGCAGTTTAACGGGGGGCCCCAACAATGAGCAGTTCTTC
D gene: .; clone size: few; V gene: TRBV28; J gene: TRBJ1-1; CDR3 protein: CASSLPQGTEAFF; CDR3 DNA: TGTGCCAGCAGTTTGCCGCAGGGGACTGAAGCTTTCTTT
D gene: .; clone size: .; V gene: TRBV3-1; J gene: TRBJ1-1; CDR3 protein: CASSPASSGFMNTEAFF; CDR3 DNA: TGTGCCAGCAGCCCAGCCTCATCCGGGTTTATGAACACTGAAGCTTTCTTT
D gene: TRBD2; clone size: .; V gene: TRBV3-1; J gene: TRBJ2-1; CDR3 protein: CASSQAVSGGSYNEQFF; CDR3 DNA: TGTGCCAGCAGCCAAGCGGTTAGCGGGGGCTCCTACAATGAGCAGTTCTTC
D gene: TRBD2; clone size: .; V gene: TRBV20-1; J gene: TRBJ2-1; CDR3 protein: CSARSLAGWNEQFF; CDR3 DNA: TGCAGTGCTAGGTCACTAGCGGGGTGGAATGAGCAGTTCTTC
D gene: TRBD1; clone size: many; V gene: TRBV20-1; J gene: TRBJ1-6; CDR3 protein: CSARDRDRVNSPLHF; CDR3 DNA: TGCAGTGCTAGAGACCGGGACAGGGTAAATTCACCCCTCCACTTT
D gene: TRBD2; clone size: .; V gene: TRBV7-8; J gene: TRBJ2-1; CDR3 protein: CASSLVLLAGGQVSYNEQFF; CDR3 DNA: TGTGCCAGCAGCTTAGTGTTGTTAGCGGGAGGGCAGGTCTCCTACAATGAGCAGTTCTTC
D gene: .; clone size: many; V gene: TRBV12-3/TRBV12-4; J gene: TRBJ2-1; CDR3 protein: CASSFAGQIYNEQFF; CDR3 DNA: TGTGCCAGCAGTTTCGCCGGACAGATCTACAATGAGCAGTTCTTC
D gene: .; clone size: many; V gene: TRBV5-1; J gene: TRBJ1-1; CDR3 protein: CASSLDSAGAFF; CDR3 DNA: TGCGCCAGCAGCTTGGACAGTGCTGGAGCTTTCTTT
D gene: .; clone size: .; V gene: TRBV7-2; J gene: TRBJ1-2; CDR3 protein: CASSLVQGTYGYTF; CDR3 DNA: TGTGCCAGCAGCTTAGTTCAGGGGACCTATGGCTACACCTTC
D gene: TRBD2; clone size: few; V gene: TRBV29-1; J gene: TRBJ2-7; CDR3 protein: CSVVGLAGSYEQYF; CDR3 DNA: TGCAGCGTGGTGGGACTAGCGGGCTCCTACGAGCAGTACTTC
D gene: .; clone size: many; V gene: TRBV4-2; J gene: TRBJ2-3; CDR3 protein: CASSQDELAGYTQYF; CDR3 DNA: TGTGCCAGCAGCCAAGATGAGCTAGCTGGTTATACGCAGTATTTT
D gene: .; clone size: many; V gene: TRBV7-6; J gene: TRBJ2-7; CDR3 protein: CASSLGGSSSYEQYF; CDR3 DNA: TGTGCCAGCAGCTTAGGCGGCAGTAGCTCCTACGAGCAGTACTTC
D gene: .; clone size: few; V gene: TRBV3-1; J gene: TRBJ2-7; CDR3 protein: CASSQDGQHLYEQYF; CDR3 DNA: TGTGCCAGCAGCCAAGACGGACAGCACCTCTACGAGCAGTACTTC
D gene: .; clone size: few; V gene: TRBV20-1; J gene: TRBJ2-4; CDR3 protein: CSASEGAGNIQYF; CDR3 DNA: TGCAGTGCTAGTGAGGGAGCAGGAAACATTCAGTACTTC
D gene: .; clone size: .; V gene: TRBV5-1; J gene: TRBJ2-7; CDR3 protein: CASSWGTYSYEQYF; CDR3 DNA: TGCGCCAGCAGCTGGGGGACTTACTCCTACGAGCAGTACTTC
D gene: .; clone size: many; V gene: TRBV4-2; J gene: TRBJ2-1; CDR3 protein: CASRPTHLLGRAYNEQFF; CDR3 DNA: TGTGCCAGCAGACCAACCCACTTACTAGGTAGGGCCTACAATGAGCAGTTCTTC
D gene: .; clone size: few; V gene: TRBV27; J gene: TRBJ2-7; CDR3 protein: CASSFGFGSYEQYF; CDR3 DNA: TGTGCCAGCAGTTTTGGGTTTGGGTCCTACGAGCAGTACTTC
D gene: TRBD2; clone size: few; V gene: TRBV7-9; J gene: TRBJ2-1; CDR3 protein: CASSTTSGRAGEQFF; CDR3 DNA: TGTGCCAGCAGCACCACTAGCGGGAGGGCCGGTGAGCAGTTCTTC
D gene: TRBD2; clone size: many; V gene: TRBV14; J gene: TRBJ2-1; CDR3 protein: CASSQWGGNEQFF; CDR3 DNA: TGTGCCAGCAGCCAGTGGGGGGGAAATGAGCAGTTCTTC